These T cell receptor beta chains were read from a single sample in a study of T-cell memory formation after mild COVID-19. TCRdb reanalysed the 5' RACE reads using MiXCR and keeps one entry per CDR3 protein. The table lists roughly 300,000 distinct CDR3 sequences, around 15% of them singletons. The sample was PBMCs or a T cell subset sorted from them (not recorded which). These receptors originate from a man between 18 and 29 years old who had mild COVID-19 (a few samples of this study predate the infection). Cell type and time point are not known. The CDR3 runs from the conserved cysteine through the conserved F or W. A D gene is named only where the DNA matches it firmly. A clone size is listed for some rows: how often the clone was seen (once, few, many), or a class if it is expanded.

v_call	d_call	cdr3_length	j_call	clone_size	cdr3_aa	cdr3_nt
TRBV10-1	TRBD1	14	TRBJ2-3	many	CASSPNRGSDTQYF	TGCGCCAGCAGTCCTAACAGGGGGTCAGATACGCAGTATTTT
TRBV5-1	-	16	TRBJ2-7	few	CASSAFSSGGVYEQYF	TGCGCCAGCAGCGCTTTCTCGTCAGGAGGGGTCTACGAGCAGTACTTC
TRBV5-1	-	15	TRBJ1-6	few	CASSLNRDLGSPLHF	TGCGCCAGCAGCTTAAACAGGGACTTAGGGTCACCCCTCCACTTT
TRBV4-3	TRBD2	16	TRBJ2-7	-	CASSQDLAGVPYEQYF	TGCGCCAGCAGCCAAGATTTAGCGGGGGTCCCCTACGAGCAGTACTTC
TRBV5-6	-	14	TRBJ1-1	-	CASSLGQPASEAFF	TGTGCCAGCAGCTTGGGACAACCCGCCAGTGAAGCTTTCTTT
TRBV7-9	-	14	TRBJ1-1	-	CASSLNRDGTEAFF	TGTGCCAGCAGCTTAAACAGGGATGGGACTGAAGCTTTCTTT
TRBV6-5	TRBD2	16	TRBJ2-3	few	CASSYSGGSSTDTQYF	TGTGCCAGCAGTTACTCGGGAGGGTCAAGCACAGATACGCAGTATTTT
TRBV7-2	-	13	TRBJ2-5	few	CASRGGLVETQYF	TGTGCCAGCAGGGGGGGCCTTGTCGAGACCCAGTACTTC
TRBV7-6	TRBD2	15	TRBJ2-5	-	CASSFDSGGGETQYF	TGTGCCAGCAGCTTCGATAGCGGGGGGGGAGAGACCCAGTACTTC
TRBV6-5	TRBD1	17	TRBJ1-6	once	CASSYDGTGVGFSPLHF	TGTGCCAGCAGTTACGATGGCACAGGGGTTGGATTTTCACCCCTCCACTTT
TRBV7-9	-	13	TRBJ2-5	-	CASSLGVPETQYF	TGTGCCAGCAGCTTGGGGGTCCCTGAGACCCAGTACTTC
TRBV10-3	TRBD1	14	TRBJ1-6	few	CAIRTGTSNSPLHF	TGTGCCATCAGGACAGGGACGTCGAATTCACCCCTCCACTTT
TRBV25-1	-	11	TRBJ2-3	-	CASTTRDTQYF	TGTGCCAGCACGACTAGAGATACGCAGTATTTT
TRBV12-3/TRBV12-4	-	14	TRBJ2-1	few	CASTRRAGWNEQFF	TGTGCCAGCACCCGCCGGGCAGGGTGGAATGAGCAGTTCTTC
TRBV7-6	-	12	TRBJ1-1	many	CASSLNGAEAFF	TGTGCCAGCAGCCTAAACGGGGCGGAGGCTTTCTTT
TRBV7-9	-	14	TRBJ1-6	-	CASSSQGWGSPLHF	TGTGCCAGCAGCAGCCAGGGGTGGGGATCACCCCTCCACTTT
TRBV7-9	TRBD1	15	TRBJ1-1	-	CASSLGVGQASEAFF	TGTGCCAGCAGCTTAGGGGTGGGACAGGCCTCTGAAGCTTTCTTT
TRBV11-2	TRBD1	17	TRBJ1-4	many	CASSSRAGTEFREKLFF	TGTGCCAGCAGCTCCCGTGCCGGGACAGAGTTTAGGGAAAAACTGTTTTTT
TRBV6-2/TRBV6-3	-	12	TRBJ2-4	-	CASSYERAIQYF	TGTGCCAGCAGTTACGAAAGGGCCATTCAGTACTTC
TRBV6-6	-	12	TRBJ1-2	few	CASSNRVYGYTF	TGTGCCAGCAGTAACAGGGTGTATGGCTACACCTTC
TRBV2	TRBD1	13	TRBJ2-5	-	CASSRQGAQTQYF	TGTGCCAGCAGTCGACAGGGGGCGCAGACCCAGTACTTC
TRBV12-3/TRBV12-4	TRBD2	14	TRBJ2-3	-	CASFEGLASDTQYF	TGTGCCAGCTTTGAGGGACTAGCTTCAGATACGCAGTATTTT
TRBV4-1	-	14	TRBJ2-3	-	CASSQEALGDTQYF	TGCGCCAGCAGCCAAGAAGCGCTGGGGGATACGCAGTATTTT